The 13 T cell receptor beta chains in this list originate from one sample, sequenced in a study of blood T cell repertoires in COVID-19. Sequenced by immunoSEQ multiplex PCR; TCRdb stores in-frame clones only, minus some. The table includes 260,000 or so clones, roughly 89% detected once. Input material: PBMCs or T cells enriched from blood (not recorded which). All receptors derive from a young woman with acute COVID-19.

This clone has only one observation. The gene calls are TRBV11-2 and TRBJ2-7, with D perhaps TRBD2 (7 bases). With 4 bases removed from V and 0 bases from J, the gap between germline ends came to 22 bases. The V gene's germline CDR1 is SGHAT and CDR2 FQNNGV. CDR3 length: 18 amino acids. The CDR3 region is CASSSKYNREGNSYEQYF. CDR3 nucleotide sequence: TGTGCCAGCAGCTCCAAATATAACAGGGAGGGCAACTCCTACGAGCAGTACTTC.

The chain has TRBV7-2 and TRBJ1-3, with no clear D. V was cut by 1 base and J by 0 bases, with 10 bases left in between. The CDR3 is 16 amino acids. CDR1 is SGHTA, CDR2 FQGNSA, per germline. CDR3 in amino acids: CASSLVIIYSGNTIYF. For the CDR3, the DNA is TGTGCCAGCAGCTTAGTGATTATCTACTCTGGAAACACCATATATTTT.

The chain is built from TRBV14 and TRBJ2-1, with D possibly being TRBD2 (5 bases). The length of the CDR3 is 17 residues. Germline CDR1 is SGHDN and CDR2 is FVKESK. V gave up 5 bases and J gave up 8 bases, with 25 bases separating them. In DNA form, the CDR3 reads TGTGCCAGCAGCACCCCCTATCCAGCGGAGACTGGCGATGAGCAGTTCTTC. It encodes CASSTPYPAETGDEQFF.

The rearrangement joins TRBV18 to TRBJ1-4; D perhaps matches TRBD1 (5 bases). The germline V and J ends were trimmed by 3 bases and 9 bases, with 14 bases remaining between them. Germline CDR1 and CDR2: KGHSH and LQKENI. This CDR3 is 14 amino acids long. CDR3 sequence reads: CASSPRETVKKLFF. The CDR3 DNA is TGTGCCAGCTCACCGCGAGAGACAGTGAAAAAACTGTTTTTT.

The sample holds one count of this clone. V usage is TRBV5-4 and J usage is TRBJ2-3, with D hard to call. The CDR3 totals 12 residues. V was shortened by 4 bases and J by 3 bases, with 6 bases between the two germline ends. CDR1 is SGHNT and CDR2 is YYREEE in the germline V gene (reference sequence). CDR3 sequence: CASSLSTDTQYF. The CDR3 nucleotides are TGTGCCAGCAGCCTATCGACAGATACGCAGTATTTT.

This clone has only one observation. This sequence joins TRBV6-4 and TRBJ1-2; D perhaps matches TRBD1 (6 bases). V was trimmed by 8 bases and J by 8 bases, leaving 18 bases between them. The germline V gene encodes CDR1 MRHNA and CDR2 SNTAGT. The CDR3 consists of 13 residues. CDR3 residues: CASSLIGGRGYTF. In DNA, the CDR3 is TGTGCCAGCTCTCTGATAGGGGGACGCGGCTACACCTTC.

Written as DNA, the CDR3 is TGCGCCAGCAGTTTACTAGGTTCCAATGAGCAGTTCTTC. This translates into CASSLLGSNEQFF. The V call is TRBV10-1, the J call TRBJ2-1, with D possibly matching TRBD2 (5 bases). The CDR3 runs 13 residues. CDR1 is WNHNN and CDR2 is SYGVQD in the germline V gene (reference sequence). Trimming shortened V by 5 bases and J by 6 bases, and 11 bases separated the two germline ends.

About this clone: A read error may account for a junction end that differs from germline. J is TRBJ2-3 and V is TRBV7-7; TRBD2 matches 8 bases. Looked up from germline, CDR1 is SSHAT and CDR2 is FNYEAQ (reference sequence). The CDR3 has 16 residues. CDR3 sequence reads: CASSSLAGAGTDTQYF. The CDR3 bases are TGTGCTAGCAGCTCCCTAGCGGGTGCTGGCACAGATACGCAGTATTTT.

This clone was seen a single time. V is TRBV6-2 or TRBV6-3 and J is TRBJ2-5, with 11 bases fitting TRBD2. The CDR3 runs 15 residues. The germline gives CDR1 MNHEY, CDR2 SVGEGT. V lost 2 bases to trimming and J lost 9 bases; unmatched junction nucleotides: 8. The CDR3 here is CASSYGTSGLGAQYF. In nucleotides, the CDR3 is TGTGCCAGCAGTTACGGGACTAGCGGACTTGGGGCCCAGTACTTC.

This chain uses TRBV18 with TRBJ2-6, with unresolved D. V lost 3 bases and J 2 bases, leaving 5 bases between the germline ends. The CDR3 loop spans 14 amino acids. The germline V gene has CDR1 KGHSH and CDR2 LQKENI. The CDR3 region has the DNA TGTGCCAGCTCACCGGAGACTGGGGCCAACGTCCTGACTTTC. This codes for CASSPETGANVLTF.

This CDR3 reads CASSGQGSPTYGYTF. As DNA, the CDR3 is TGCGCCAGCAGCGGACAGGGATCCCCTACCTATGGCTACACCTTC. The chain uses TRBV23-1 and TRBJ1-2; TRBD1 agrees at 8 bases. TRBV23-1 falls under the ORF class, with uncertain function. This CDR3 contains 15 residues. The ends lost 6 bases at V and 4 bases at J; junction bases unmatched: 10.

CDR3 bases: TGTGCCAGTAGTACGAATCAGGCCTCGGACTATGGCTACACCTTC. It translates to CASSTNQASDYGYTF. This rearrangement joins TRBV19 to TRBJ1-2; D ambiguous. Germline CDR1 and CDR2: LNHDA and SQIVND (reference sequence). Trimming pared 4 bases from V and 3 bases from J, leaving 15 bases between. The CDR3 contains 15 residues. The full variable domain, with the rest looked up from reference TRBV19 and TRBJ1-2, is DGGITQSPKYLFRKEGQNVTLSCEQNLNHDAMYWYRQDPGQGLRLIYYSQIVNDFQKGDIAEGYSVSREKKESFPLTVTSAQKNPTAFYLCASSTNQASDYGYTFGSGTRLTVV.

This clone was detected only a few times. CDR3 DNA sequence: TGTGCCAGTAGTCTTCGCTCGCTCCCTTCAGTCAATTCACCCCTCCACTTT. Amino acid sequence: CASSLRSLPSVNSPLHF. This chain links TRBV19 with TRBJ1-6; D not resolved. The CDR3 covers 17 residues. Germline CDR1 and CDR2: LNHDA and SQIVND (reference sequence). V was cut by 5 bases and J by 7 bases, with 21 bases left in between. The full variable domain, its missing parts supplied by reference TRBV19 and TRBJ1-6, is DGGITQSPKYLFRKEGQNVTLSCEQNLNHDAMYWYRQDPGQGLRLIYYSQIVNDFQKGDIAEGYSVSREKKESFPLTVTSAQKNPTAFYLCASSLRSLPSVNSPLHFGNGTRLTVT.